The 10 T cell receptor beta chains listed next were all sequenced from one sample in a study of blood T cells in healthy people across ages. With a J-beta primer mix and a sample-barcoded 5' primer, a second PCR ran 7 to 11 cycles. One entry per CDR3 protein, called by TCRdb with MiXCR from the 5' RACE reads. The repertoire holds 700,000 to 950,000 distinct CDR3 sequences, with 58% as singletons. The sample taken for sequencing was blood. The origin of the receptors is a man in his thirties or forties in good health.

V usage is TRBV2 and J usage is TRBJ2-3; TRBD1 or TRBD2 may be the D gene (6 bases each). V lost 6 bases and J 4 bases, leaving 14 bases between the germline ends. This CDR3 has 14 residues. Germline V gene data show CDR1 as SNHLY and CDR2 as FYNNEI. CDR3 loop: CASSPVGGSDTQYF. CDR3 DNA sequence: TGTGCCAGCAGCCCGGTCGGGGGCTCAGATACGCAGTATTTT.

The chain is built from TRBV4-3 and TRBJ2-5, with D unresolved. The V end lost 3 bases, the J end lost 0 bases, and 11 bases lay between the germline ends. The V gene's germline CDR1 is LGHNA and CDR2 YSLEER. The length of the CDR3 is 15 residues. CDR3 in amino acids: CASSQTRWDQETQYF. As DNA, the CDR3 is TGCGCCAGCAGCCAGACCCGGTGGGACCAAGAGACCCAGTACTTC.

The rearrangement links TRBV7-9 to TRBJ2-4, with a tentative D call TRBD1 (5 bases). The ends were cut back, 8 bases at V and 9 bases at J, with 14 bases in the middle. Looked up from germline, CDR1 is SEHNR and CDR2 is FQNEAQ (reference sequence). The CDR3 is made up of 12 amino acids. The CDR3 DNA sequence: TGTGCCAGCGAAGGGGCATCCGGCATTCAGTACTTC. It encodes CASEGASGIQYF.

The chain carries TRBV3-1 and TRBJ2-5; a possible D gene is TRBD2 (5 bases). The CDR3 covers 12 residues. V lost 4 bases, J lost 11 bases, and 14 bases lay in between. From germline, CDR1 is LGHDT and CDR2 YNNKEL (reference sequence). CDR3 amino acids: CASSPSTREQYF. CDR3 in DNA: TGTGCCAGCAGCCCCTCCACGAGGGAGCAGTACTTC.

This clonotype was counted only a few times. The rearrangement links TRBV15 to TRBJ1-5; D is unresolved. The CDR3 contains 14 residues. V shed 0 bases and J shed 2 bases, with 5 bases lying between them. CDR1 is LNHNV and CDR2 is YYDKDF in the germline V gene (reference sequence). The CDR3 reads CATSRDEGNQPQHF. In nucleotides, the CDR3 is TGTGCCACCAGCAGAGATGAGGGCAATCAGCCCCAGCATTTT.

The chain has TRBV7-9 and TRBJ2-4; D may be TRBD1 or TRBD2 (6 bases each). The J call could be wrong; TRBJ2-5 is a better fit for the DNA end. Germline-derived CDR1 and CDR2 are SEHNR and FQNEAQ (reference sequence). This CDR3 is built from 18 residues. The CDR3, as DNA: TGTGCCAGCAGCTCACCTGACAGGAAAGGGGGGTTACAAGAGACCCAGTACTTC. It specifies CASSSPDRKGGLQETQYF.

The CDR3 DNA follows: TGTGCCAGCAGGCTCAGGGGGCCTGGCTATGGCTACACCTTC. Translation gives CASRLRGPGYGYTF. The rearrangement links TRBV6-1 to TRBJ1-2; 8 bases are shared with TRBD1. CDR3 length: 14 amino acids. CDR1 is MNHNS, CDR2 SASEGT, per germline. V lost 6 bases to trimming and J lost 4 bases; unmatched junction nucleotides: 7.

The chain links TRBV3-1 to TRBJ2-3, with D hard to call. Germline loops: CDR1 LGHDT, CDR2 YNNKEL (reference sequence). The V gene lost 8 bases and the J gene lost 0 bases, with 12 bases spanning the gap. CDR3 length: 14 residues. The CDR3 is CASSPRSSTDTQYF. CDR3 coding DNA: TGTGCCAGCTCACCAAGGAGTAGCACAGATACGCAGTATTTT.

The J gene is TRBJ1-1, the V gene TRBV29-1; no definite D call. Trimming took 7 bases from V and 0 from J, leaving 18 bases between them. The CDR3 runs to 15 residues. Germline CDR1 is SQVTM and CDR2 is ANQGSEA. The CDR3 bases are TGCAGCGCCAGAGCGGGGTGGAACATGAACACTGAAGCTTTCTTT. It encodes CSARAGWNMNTEAFF.

The rearrangement links TRBV12-3 or TRBV12-4 to TRBJ2-1; 7 nucleotides line up with TRBD1. V lost 5 bases and J lost 3; bases outside the gene matches: 7. The CDR3 contains 15 residues. The CDR3 here is CASSQQGLGYNEQFF. The CDR3 DNA reads as TGTGCCAGCAGTCAACAGGGGTTGGGCTACAATGAGCAGTTCTTC.